This is a list of T cell receptor beta chains from one sample in a study of T cell repertoires in cytomegalovirus infection. For these TCRs, the target antigens are not known. Each CDR3 protein is one row after TCRdb ran MiXCR on the reads. In the table there are about a million distinct CDR3 sequences, approximately 31% of which are singletons. The source was cultured CD8+ T cells from PBMCs, collected from culture after CMV antigen stimulation. These receptors all stem from a human donor in good health (CMV status not recorded). Some clones in this sample may be carry-over from other donors' samples. The CDR3 runs from the conserved cysteine through the conserved F or W. Each record gives: D gene, clone size, V gene, J gene, CDR3 protein, CDR3 DNA. A D gene is named only where the DNA matches it firmly. Clone size is stated in some rows and not others, as once, few, many or a class when expanded.

TRBD1	few	TRBV20-1	TRBJ1-2	CSALSTGGYGYTF	TGCAGTGCTCTCTCGACAGGGGGCTATGGCTACACCTTC
.	.	TRBV29-1	TRBJ2-1	CSVEGSRDNEQFF	TGCAGCGTTGAGGGGTCAAGGGACAATGAGCAGTTCTTC
.	.	TRBV2	TRBJ2-7	CASSEALQLGAYEQYF	TGTGCCAGCAGTGAAGCGCTTCAGTTAGGGGCCTACGAGCAGTACTTC
TRBD2	few	TRBV19	TRBJ2-1	CASTWTSGGAGEQFF	TGTGCCAGTACTTGGACTAGCGGGGGGGCAGGGGAGCAGTTCTTC
.	few	TRBV6-1	TRBJ2-2	CASSESYTGELFF	TGTGCCAGCAGTGAATCGTACACCGGGGAGCTGTTTTTT
TRBD1	few	TRBV9	TRBJ1-1	CASSVPRQGMNTEAFF	TGTGCCAGCAGCGTACCGAGACAGGGAATGAACACTGAAGCTTTCTTT
.	few	TRBV14	TRBJ2-7	CASSPYGGGYEQYF	TGTGCCAGCAGCCCGTACGGGGGCGGCTACGAGCAGTACTTC
.	.	TRBV7-3	TRBJ2-5	CASSLYDTPRETQYF	TGTGCCAGCAGCTTATATGACACTCCCAGGGAGACCCAGTACTTC
.	.	TRBV4-1	TRBJ1-5	CASSQERGVGNQPQHF	TGCGCCAGCAGCCAAGAACGGGGGGTGGGCAATCAGCCCCAGCATTTT
.	once	TRBV29-1	TRBJ2-7	CSVIDNLYEQYF	TGCAGCGTGATTGACAACCTCTACGAGCAGTACTTC
.	.	TRBV29-1	TRBJ1-2	CSVEVAGSGYGYTF	TGCAGCGTTGAAGTTGCGGGATCGGGCTATGGCTACACCTTC
.	.	TRBV12-3/TRBV12-4	TRBJ2-6	CASRAGASGANVLTF	TGTGCCAGCAGGGCTGGAGCCTCTGGGGCCAACGTCCTGACTTTC
.	.	TRBV6-5	TRBJ2-1	CASTYWVAGDVSYNEQFF	TGTGCCAGCACCTACTGGGTGGCGGGCGATGTCTCCTACAATGAGCAGTTCTTC
TRBD2	few	TRBV7-2	TRBJ2-3	CASSPYILAGGLRGDTQYF	TGTGCCAGCAGCCCGTACATACTAGCGGGGGGGCTGCGTGGGGATACGCAGTATTTT
TRBD1	few	TRBV2	TRBJ2-2	CASSRRTGPGELFF	TGTGCCAGCAGTCGAAGGACAGGGCCCGGGGAGCTGTTTTTT
TRBD1	.	TRBV19	TRBJ1-1	CASSIASGGTEAFF	TGTGCCAGTAGTATTGCCTCAGGGGGCACTGAAGCTTTCTTT
.	.	TRBV5-1	TRBJ1-1	CASSPGDDNTEAFF	TGCGCCAGCAGCCCGGGGGACGATAACACTGAAGCTTTCTTT
TRBD2	few	TRBV11-3	TRBJ2-3	CASSPTSGGIADTQYF	TGTGCCAGCAGCCCGACTAGCGGGGGGATCGCAGATACGCAGTATTTT
.	.	TRBV4-3	TRBJ2-1	CASSPRGQGTYNEQFF	TGCGCCAGCAGCCCACGCGGCCAGGGAACCTACAATGAGCAGTTCTTC
.	few	TRBV28	TRBJ2-5	CASSFFRVQETQYF	TGTGCCAGCAGTTTCTTCAGGGTCCAAGAGACCCAGTACTTC
TRBD1	few	TRBV7-9	TRBJ1-2	CASSSPQEGQGGGYTF	TGTGCCAGCAGCTCCCCCCAGGAAGGACAGGGTGGAGGCTACACCTTC
TRBD2	.	TRBV6-5	TRBJ2-3	CASSKLRGLGLAGAYTDTQYF	TGTGCCAGCAGTAAACTCAGGGGGCTTGGGCTAGCGGGGGCTTACACAGATACGCAGTATTTT
.	.	TRBV5-1	TRBJ2-1	CASSRPKEGSYNEQFF	TGCGCCAGCAGCAGACCTAAAGAGGGATCCTACAATGAGCAGTTCTTC
.	few	TRBV7-2	TRBJ2-1	CASSLLIYLSNEQFF	TGTGCCAGCAGCTTATTGATCTACCTAAGCAATGAGCAGTTCTTC
.	few	TRBV19	TRBJ1-4	CASSAPRMKGKLFF	TGTGCCAGTAGTGCCCCACGGATGAAGGGAAAACTGTTTTTT
TRBD2	.	TRBV6-6	TRBJ2-1	CASSLEGLAGYNEQFF	TGTGCCAGCAGCCTAGAGGGACTAGCGGGGTACAATGAGCAGTTCTTC
TRBD1	.	TRBV27	TRBJ2-7	CASSLRTGFYEQYF	TGTGCCAGCAGTTTGCGGACAGGGTTCTACGAGCAGTACTTC
TRBD2	.	TRBV27	TRBJ2-1	CASSGRLAPVGYNEQFF	TGTGCCAGCAGTGGAAGACTAGCGCCTGTTGGATACAATGAGCAGTTCTTC
.	few	TRBV7-8	TRBJ2-3	CASRPEWRATDTQYF	TGTGCCAGCAGACCCGAGTGGAGGGCCACAGATACGCAGTATTTT
.	.	TRBV28	TRBJ1-2	CASSFGSPFYYGYTF	TGTGCCAGCAGTTTTGGCAGCCCTTTCTACTATGGCTACACCTTC
.	few	TRBV7-6	TRBJ2-1	CASSLKFRGAYNEQFF	TGTGCCAGCAGCTTAAAATTCAGGGGCGCCTACAATGAGCAGTTCTTC
TRBD2	.	TRBV12-3/TRBV12-4	TRBJ2-5	CASSLRPSGEQETQYF	TGTGCCAGCAGTTTACGGCCTAGCGGGGAACAAGAGACCCAGTACTTC
.	.	TRBV20-1	TRBJ2-7	CSASPDFNRFYEQYF	TGCAGTGCTTCCCCTGATTTCAACCGATTCTACGAGCAGTACTTC
TRBD1	.	TRBV6-6	TRBJ1-1	CASSSGQGVNTEAFF	TGTGCCAGCAGTTCCGGACAGGGGGTTAACACTGAAGCTTTCTTT
TRBD2	few	TRBV6-2/TRBV6-3	TRBJ2-5	CASSFQRTSGGEGQETQYF	TGTGCCAGCAGTTTTCAGAGGACTAGCGGGGGGGAAGGACAAGAGACCCAGTACTTC
.	few	TRBV27	TRBJ1-4	CASSPAGAKREKLFF	TGTGCCAGCAGTCCAGCCGGGGCCAAGCGGGAAAAACTGTTTTTT
.	few	TRBV27	TRBJ1-1	CASSLSPGSTEAFF	TGTGCCAGCAGTTTATCACCAGGGAGCACTGAAGCTTTCTTT
.	few	TRBV2	TRBJ1-1	CASLGGESRGTEAFF	TGTGCCAGCCTAGGGGGGGAAAGTCGAGGCACTGAAGCTTTCTTT
.	many	TRBV7-2	TRBJ2-3	CASRGLDTQYF	TGTGCCAGCAGAGGCCTGGATACGCAGTATTTT
TRBD2	.	TRBV12-3/TRBV12-4	TRBJ2-1	CASSSNGGGEPVF	TGTGCCAGCAGTTCCAACGGCGGGGGGGAGCCGGTCTTC
.	.	TRBV6-2/TRBV6-3	TRBJ2-3	CASSYSRDDYIRRRTDTQYF	TGTGCCAGCAGTTACTCGAGGGACGACTATATTCGCAGACGAACAGATACGCAGTATTTT
TRBD1	.	TRBV9	TRBJ1-2	CASSVGDSPYYGYTF	TGTGCCAGCAGCGTAGGGGACAGCCCTTACTATGGCTACACCTTC
TRBD1	few	TRBV7-2	TRBJ1-2	CASSSLDRAPGYGYTF	TGTGCCAGCAGCTCTCTAGACAGGGCCCCTGGCTATGGCTACACCTTC
TRBD1	.	TRBV12-3/TRBV12-4	TRBJ2-1	CASSTGDSIHNEQFF	TGTGCCAGCAGCACCGGGGACAGCATACACAATGAGCAGTTCTTC
.	few	TRBV25-1	TRBJ1-6	CASSPWENSPLHF	TGTGCCAGCAGCCCCTGGGAAAATTCACCCCTCCACTTT
.	.	TRBV2	TRBJ1-6	CASSEINSPLHF	TGTGCCAGCAGTGAAATTAATTCACCCCTCCACTTT
.	once	TRBV11-2	TRBJ2-1	CASSLEVQRTYNEQFF	TGTGCCAGCAGCTTAGAAGTACAGCGAACCTACAATGAGCAGTTCTTC
.	few	TRBV12-3/TRBV12-4	TRBJ2-6	CASRRGGTERYSGANVLTF	TGTGCCAGCAGACGGGGCGGGACAGAAAGATACTCTGGGGCCAACGTCCTGACTTTC